One and the same sample provided the 27 T cell receptor beta chains below, sequenced in a study of post-analysis software for immune sequencing data. Their antigens remain unidentified. Study-wide results and caveats: TRBV5-6, TRBV5-1 and TRBV20-1 belonged to a set of roughly 5 TRBV segments that were more frequent in patients than controls.

Unique-molecular-identifier-tagged TCR beta cDNA libraries were used. TCRdb re-called the PCR reads with MiXCR, one entry per CDR3 protein. The sample lists 650,000 to 850,000 distinct CDR3 sequences; about half were seen once. The sequenced sample consisted of blood. The receptors were sampled from a girl aged 5 to 17 with multiple sclerosis.

The chain has TRBV7-2 and TRBJ2-1, with 8 bases aligning to TRBD2. With V trimmed by 0 bases and J by 4 bases, 11 bases remained unmatched. The CDR3 runs 18 residues. The germline gives CDR1 SGHTA, CDR2 FQGNSA. The CDR3 bases are TGTGCCAGCAGCTTAGCCTCCGTCCTAGCGGGTCGTTACAATGAGCAGTTCTTC. It specifies CASSLASVLAGRYNEQFF.

The sample holds many counts of this clonotype. The rearrangement links TRBV6-4 to TRBJ2-3; 10 bases are shared with TRBD1. CDR1 is MRHNA and CDR2 is SNTAGT in the germline V gene. CDR3 size: 14 residues. V dropped 6 bases and J dropped 4; count of bases not matched to a gene: 4. CDR3 DNA: TGTGCCAGCAGCGACGGACAGGGGGCAGATACGCAGTATTTT. Translating gives CASSDGQGADTQYF.

This clonotype has more than one count but fewer than ten. The genes are TRBV12-3 or TRBV12-4 and TRBJ2-4; the match to TRBD1 covers 8 bases. J gave up 0 bases and V 5 bases, and 9 bases lay outside the gene matches. The CDR3 sequence is 17 residues long. This chain's CDR3 is CASSIITGGLAKNIQYF. The CDR3 DNA follows: TGTGCCAGCAGTATCATAACAGGGGGACTAGCCAAAAACATTCAGTACTTC.

This chain joins TRBV20-1 and TRBJ2-7, with 10 bases aligning to TRBD2. J lost 5 bases, V lost 1 base, and 5 bases had no gene match. The CDR3 runs 14 residues. From germline, CDR1 is DFQATT and CDR2 SNEGSKA (reference sequence). The CDR3 region is CSARALAGVNEQYF. CDR3 in DNA: TGCAGTGCTAGAGCCCTAGCGGGAGTTAACGAGCAGTACTTC.

About this clonotype: Because the CDR3 is missing its conserved closing phenylalanine or tryptophan, this is likely a read error. J is TRBJ2-3 and V is TRBV6-4; D not certain. The CDR3 covers 12 residues. The V gene lost 1 base and the J gene lost 4 bases, with 3 bases spanning the gap. Germline lookup yields CDR1 MRHNA and CDR2 SNTAGT. CDR3 sequence: CASSDWPDTQYL. The CDR3 bases are TGTGCCAGCAGTGACTGGCCAGATACGCAGTATTTG.

The J gene is TRBJ2-7, the V gene TRBV6-2 or TRBV6-3, with D hard to call. V dropped 5 bases and J dropped 3 bases, with 8 bases sitting between them. Germline V gene data show CDR1 as MNHEY and CDR2 as SVGEGT. The CDR3 covers 12 residues. This CDR3 reads CASSALLYEQYF. CDR3 nucleotides: TGTGCCAGCAGTGCCCTCCTCTACGAGCAGTACTTC.

The rearrangement links TRBV5-1 to TRBJ1-4, with TRBD1 as a possible D gene (6 bases). The CDR3 extends over 15 amino acids. V was pared by 0 bases and J by 6 bases, with 12 bases between. Germline V gene data show CDR1 as SGHRS and CDR2 as YFSETQ. The CDR3 region has the DNA TGCGCCAGCAGCTTGGACTCGGGGGGCGATGAAAAACTGTTTTTT. Protein sequence: CASSLDSGGDEKLFF.

The chain has TRBV4-3 and TRBJ2-5; the D call may be TRBD1 or TRBD2 (5 bases each). Gene TRBJ2-7 matches the end of the DNA better, so the J call may be wrong. The CDR3 runs to 16 residues. Germline V gene data show CDR1 as LGHNA and CDR2 as YSLEER. The CDR3 sequence: CASSQDGGDPAYEQYF. The CDR3 region has the DNA TGCGCCAGCAGCCAAGATGGTGGGGACCCCGCCTACGAGCAGTACTTC.

This chain connects TRBV20-1 to TRBJ2-7; TRBD1 agrees at 9 bases. The junction had 7 bases not matched to a gene; V was cut back by 1 base and J by 3 bases. CDR3 length equals 15 residues. The V gene's germline CDR1 is DFQATT and CDR2 SNEGSKA (reference sequence). The CDR3: CSARAGQGLYYEQYF. The CDR3 region has the DNA TGCAGTGCTAGAGCGGGACAGGGACTATACTACGAGCAGTACTTC.

In this sample, this clonotype turned up many times. This sequence joins TRBV6-1 and TRBJ2-7; 11 nucleotides line up with TRBD2. Germline lookup yields CDR1 MNHNS and CDR2 SASEGT. Germline trimming cut 10 bases from V and 5 bases from J; bases unmatched to any gene: 16. CDR3 length equals 16 residues. The CDR3 sequence: CATLENTSGSSNEQYF. CDR3 in DNA: TGTGCCACCCTCGAGAATACTAGCGGGAGCAGCAACGAGCAGTACTTC.

This clonotype was found a few times. The V call is TRBV4-2, the J call TRBJ1-2; 7 bases map to TRBD1. Germline CDR1 LGHNA, CDR2 YNFKEQ. J gave up 7 bases and V 3 bases, and 5 bases lay outside the gene matches. The CDR3 is 13 residues long. The CDR3 region is CASSQGDRVGYTF. The CDR3 DNA reads as TGTGCCAGCAGCCAGGGAGACAGGGTTGGCTACACCTTC.

The chain combines TRBV20-1 with TRBJ2-1; 10 bases agree with TRBD2. Germline lookup yields CDR1 DFQATT and CDR2 SNEGSKA (reference sequence). V gave up 2 bases and J gave up 7 bases; unmatched junction bases: 11. This CDR3 contains 16 residues. The CDR3 spells CSARQPRTSGENEQFF. In nucleotides, the CDR3 is TGCAGTGCTAGACAACCCCGGACTAGCGGAGAAAATGAGCAGTTCTTC.

This clonotype was detected once. The J gene is TRBJ2-1, the V gene TRBV7-2; 11 positions match TRBD2. The CDR3 runs 13 residues. J was trimmed by 14 bases and V by 4 bases; bases with no gene match: 7. Germline values: CDR1 SGHTA, CDR2 FQGNSA. CDR3 amino acids: CASSSLAGGLKFF. In DNA, the CDR3 is TGTGCCAGCAGCTCTCTAGCGGGGGGCCTTAAGTTCTTC.

Note on this clonotype: This could be a read error, since a much larger clone is one nucleotide away. The rearrangement links TRBV20-1 to TRBJ2-1, with TRBD2 identical over 10 bases. The CDR3 is 14 amino acids. CDR1 DFQATT and CDR2 SNEGSKA come from the germline V gene (reference sequence). Trimming removed 4 bases from V and 9 bases from J; junction bases left unmatched: 9. CDR3: CSATPRAGGREQFF. DNA of the CDR3: TGCAGTGCTACGCCGAGAGCGGGAGGGCGTGAGCAGTTCTTC.

The CDR3 protein is CASSLGGGGNYEQYF. The CDR3 DNA is TGTGCCAGCAGCTTAGGTGGAGGAGGGAACTACGAGCAGTACTTC. The J gene is TRBJ2-7, the V gene TRBV11-3; a weak D match, TRBD2 (6 bases). Trimming took 1 base from V and 3 from J, leaving 13 bases between them. The CDR3 contains 15 residues. Per the germline V gene, CDR1 is SGHNT and CDR2 is YENEEA. Filled out from reference TRBV11-3 and TRBJ2-7, the complete variable domain reads EAGVVQSPRYKIIEKKQPVAFWCNPISGHNTLYWYLQNLGQGPELLIRYENEEAVDDSQLPKDRFSAERLKGVDSTLKIQPAELGDSAVYLCASSLGGGGNYEQYFGPGTRLTVT.

V and J are TRBV20-1 and TRBJ2-7; 10 positions match TRBD1. The CDR3 has 13 residues. The ends lost 6 bases at V and 2 bases at J; junction bases unmatched: 4. Germline lookup yields CDR1 DFQATT and CDR2 SNEGSKA (reference sequence). The CDR3 reads CSAPGTGAYEQYF. In nucleotides, the CDR3 is TGCAGTGCCCCCGGGACAGGGGCCTACGAGCAGTACTTC.

This clonotype was seen a few times. The chain uses TRBV28 and TRBJ2-7; the D gene is possibly TRBD1 (6 bases). This CDR3 spans 13 amino acids. Trimming removed 10 bases from V and 0 bases from J, with 13 bases in between. CDR1 and CDR2 from the germline V gene are MDHEN and SYDVKM. The CDR3 sequence: CATRDTHSYEQYF. The CDR3 bases are TGTGCCACCCGGGACACGCACTCCTACGAGCAGTACTTC.

V gene TRBV7-2 combines with J gene TRBJ2-7; 12 bases align to TRBD2. Losses at the gene ends were 6 bases for V and 6 bases for J; bases not matched to a gene: 6. Per the germline V gene, CDR1 is SGHTA and CDR2 is FQGNSA. The CDR3 contains 14 residues. The CDR3 protein is CASRTSGRSGEQYF. The CDR3 DNA sequence: TGTGCCAGCAGGACTAGCGGGAGAAGCGGCGAGCAGTACTTC.

The chain couples TRBV13 to TRBJ2-1; 9 bases fit TRBD2. CDR3 length: 14 residues. Germline CDR1 reads PRHDT; CDR2 reads FYEKMQ (reference sequence). V was clipped by 6 bases and J by 6 bases; unmatched bases: 6. The CDR3 is CASRREGWSNEQFF. CDR3 DNA sequence: TGTGCCAGCAGGCGGGAGGGCTGGAGCAATGAGCAGTTCTTC.

The gene calls are TRBV12-3 or TRBV12-4 and TRBJ2-2; D ambiguous. The CDR3 loop spans 13 amino acids. Trimming stripped 7 bases from V and 6 bases from J, with 12 bases between. The CDR3 DNA reads as TGTGCCAGCACCCTCGGCATGGCCGGGGAGCTGTTTTTT. The encoded protein is CASTLGMAGELFF.

The chain is built from TRBV20-1 and TRBJ2-3; D is unresolved. Germline assignment: CDR1 DFQATT and CDR2 SNEGSKA (reference sequence). Trimming shortened V by 2 bases and J by 3 bases, and 21 bases separated the two germline ends. This CDR3 spans 17 amino acids. The CDR3 spells CSARPHSADTSTDTQYF. The CDR3 coding sequence is TGCAGTGCTAGACCGCATTCCGCGGATACCTCAACAGATACGCAGTATTTT.

The V call is TRBV20-1, the J call TRBJ1-1; perhaps TRBD1 as D (5 bases). Germline V lookup: CDR1 DFQATT, CDR2 SNEGSKA (reference sequence). Trimming pared 2 bases from V and 5 bases from J, leaving 15 bases between. This CDR3 has 14 residues. The CDR3 sequence: CSARRAEGKTEAFF. CDR3 sequence (DNA): TGCAGTGCTAGACGTGCGGAGGGGAAAACTGAAGCTTTCTTT.

The chain is built from TRBV20-1 and TRBJ1-4, with TRBD1 identical over 7 bases. This CDR3 contains 13 residues. Germline trimming cut 2 bases from V and 7 bases from J; bases unmatched to any gene: 4. Germline-derived CDR1 and CDR2 are DFQATT and SNEGSKA (reference sequence). The CDR3 DNA reads as TGCAGTGCTAGATCAGGGGGAAGTGAAAAACTGTTTTTT. It specifies CSARSGGSEKLFF.

The gene calls are TRBV9 and TRBJ1-5; perhaps TRBD1 as D (6 bases). The CDR3 loop spans 18 amino acids. The germline CDR1 and CDR2 sequences are SGDLS and YYNGEE. The V end lost 7 bases, the J end lost 0 bases, and 23 bases lay between the germline ends. The CDR3 sequence: CASPGGKGGKYSNQPQHF. DNA for the CDR3: TGTGCCAGCCCCGGAGGGAAGGGGGGGAAATATAGCAATCAGCCCCAGCATTTT. Filled out from reference TRBV9 and TRBJ1-5, the complete variable domain reads DSGVTQTPKHLITATGQRVTLRCSPRSGDLSVYWYQQSLDQGLQFLIQYYNGEERAKGNILERFSAQQFPDLHSELNLSSLELGDSALYFCASPGGKGGKYSNQPQHFGDGTRLSIL.

CDR3 protein: CASTEAGLISYEQYF. Written as DNA, the CDR3 is TGTGCCAGCACCGAGGCCGGACTGATCTCCTACGAGCAGTACTTC. The V call is TRBV11-2, the J call TRBJ2-7; D may be TRBD2 (5 bases). Germline CDR1 and CDR2: SGHAT and FQNNGV. The length of the CDR3 is 15 residues. Trimming removed 7 bases from V and 0 bases from J, with 16 bases in between.

The genes are TRBV27 and TRBJ2-7; possibly TRBD1 or TRBD2 for D (5 bases each). Trimming cost V 6 bases and J 5 bases, with 14 bases left between them. CDR1 is MNHEY, CDR2 SMNVEV, per germline (reference sequence). The CDR3 has 13 residues. Written as DNA, the CDR3 is TGTGCCAGCAGCTCATGGGACCGCGACGAGCAGTACTTC. Residues: CASSSWDRDEQYF.

The chain links TRBV6-5 to TRBJ1-4; 8 bases are a match to TRBD1. The CDR3 is 16 amino acids. In germline, CDR1 is MNHEY, CDR2 SVGAGI. V dropped 7 bases and J dropped 3; count of bases not matched to a gene: 10. Here the CDR3 DNA reads TGTGCCAGCACTTCTCGATCAGGGGGCTCTAATGAAAAACTGTTTTTT. It is translated as CASTSRSGGSNEKLFF.